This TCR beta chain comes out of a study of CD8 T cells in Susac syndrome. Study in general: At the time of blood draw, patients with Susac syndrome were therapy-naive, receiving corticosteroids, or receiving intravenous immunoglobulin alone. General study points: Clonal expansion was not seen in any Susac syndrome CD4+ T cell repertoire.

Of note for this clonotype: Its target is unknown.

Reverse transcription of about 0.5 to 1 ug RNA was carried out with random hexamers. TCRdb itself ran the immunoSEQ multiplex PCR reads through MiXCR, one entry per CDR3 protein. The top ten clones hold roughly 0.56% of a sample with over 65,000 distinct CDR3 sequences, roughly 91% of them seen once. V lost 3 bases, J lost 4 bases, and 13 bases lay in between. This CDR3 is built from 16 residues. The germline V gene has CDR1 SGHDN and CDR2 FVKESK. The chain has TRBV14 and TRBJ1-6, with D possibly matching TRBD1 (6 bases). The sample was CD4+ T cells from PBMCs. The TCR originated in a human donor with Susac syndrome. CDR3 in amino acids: CASSHGQLIYNSPLHF. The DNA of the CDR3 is TGTGCCAGCAGCCATGGACAGTTGATATATAATTCACCCCTCCACTTT.